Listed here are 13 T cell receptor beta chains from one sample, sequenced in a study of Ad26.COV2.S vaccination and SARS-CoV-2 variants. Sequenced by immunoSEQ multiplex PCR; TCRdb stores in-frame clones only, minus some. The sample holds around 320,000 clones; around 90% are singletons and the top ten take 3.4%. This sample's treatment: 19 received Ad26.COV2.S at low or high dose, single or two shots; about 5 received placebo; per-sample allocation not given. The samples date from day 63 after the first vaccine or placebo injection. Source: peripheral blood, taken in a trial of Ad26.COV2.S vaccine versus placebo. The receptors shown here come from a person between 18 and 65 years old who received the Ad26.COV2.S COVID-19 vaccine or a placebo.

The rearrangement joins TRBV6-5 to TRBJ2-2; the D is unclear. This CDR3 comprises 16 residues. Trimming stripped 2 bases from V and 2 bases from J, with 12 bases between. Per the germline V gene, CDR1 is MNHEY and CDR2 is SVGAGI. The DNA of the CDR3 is TGTGCCAGCAGTTACAATGGCAACCCCAACACCGGGGAGCTGTTTTTT. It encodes CASSYNGNPNTGELFF.

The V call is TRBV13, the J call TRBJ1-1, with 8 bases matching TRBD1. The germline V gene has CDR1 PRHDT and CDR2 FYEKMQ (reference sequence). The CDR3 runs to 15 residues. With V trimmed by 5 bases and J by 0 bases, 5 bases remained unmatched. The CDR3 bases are TGTGCCAGCAGCCAACGACAGGGGATGAACACTGAAGCTTTCTTT. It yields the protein CASSQRQGMNTEAFF. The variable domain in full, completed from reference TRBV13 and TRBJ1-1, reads AAGVIQSPRHLIKEKRETATLKCYPIPRHDTVYWYQQGPGQDPQFLISFYEKMQSDKGSIPDRFSAQQFSDYHSELNMSSLELGDSALYFCASSQRQGMNTEAFFGQGTRLTVV.

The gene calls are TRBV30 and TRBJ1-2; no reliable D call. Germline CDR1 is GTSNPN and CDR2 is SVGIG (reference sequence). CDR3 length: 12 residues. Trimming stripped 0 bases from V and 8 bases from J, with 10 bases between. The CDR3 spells CAWSVVSLGYTF. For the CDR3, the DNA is TGTGCCTGGAGTGTAGTGAGCCTCGGCTACACCTTC.

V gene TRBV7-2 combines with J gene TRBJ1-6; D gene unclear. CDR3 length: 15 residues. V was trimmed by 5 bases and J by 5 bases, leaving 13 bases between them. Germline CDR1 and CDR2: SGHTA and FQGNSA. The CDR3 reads CASSPARSNNSPLHF. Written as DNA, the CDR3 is TGTGCCAGCAGCCCCGCCAGGAGTAATAATTCACCCCTCCACTTT.

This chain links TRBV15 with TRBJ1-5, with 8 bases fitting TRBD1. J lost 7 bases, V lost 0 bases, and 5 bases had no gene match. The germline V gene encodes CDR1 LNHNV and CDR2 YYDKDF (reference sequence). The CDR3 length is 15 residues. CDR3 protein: CATSRDRGLNQPQHF. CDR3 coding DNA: TGTGCCACCAGCAGAGACAGGGGGCTAAACCAGCCCCAGCATTTT. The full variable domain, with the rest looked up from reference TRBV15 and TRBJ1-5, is DAMVIQNPRYQVTQFGKPVTLSCSQTLNHNVMYWYQQKSSQAPKLLFHYYDKDFNNEADTPDNFQSRRPNTSFCFLDIRSPGLGDTAMYLCATSRDRGLNQPQHFGDGTRLSIL.

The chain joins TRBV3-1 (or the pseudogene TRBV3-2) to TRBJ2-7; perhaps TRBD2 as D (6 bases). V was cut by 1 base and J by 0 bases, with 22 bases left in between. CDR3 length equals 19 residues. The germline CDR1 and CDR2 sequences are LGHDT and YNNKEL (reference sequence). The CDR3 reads CASSQGRRRGPTSSYEQYF. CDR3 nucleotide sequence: TGTGCCAGCAGCCAAGGGAGGAGGCGGGGCCCAACGAGCTCCTACGAGCAGTACTTC.

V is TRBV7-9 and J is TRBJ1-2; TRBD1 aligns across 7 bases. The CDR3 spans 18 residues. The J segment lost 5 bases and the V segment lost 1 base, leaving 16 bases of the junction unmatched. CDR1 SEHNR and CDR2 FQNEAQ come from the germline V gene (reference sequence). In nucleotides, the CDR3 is TGTGCCAGCAGCTTAGTAGGGGACAGCCTCCTGCGGGTATATGGCTACACCTTC. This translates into CASSLVGDSLLRVYGYTF.

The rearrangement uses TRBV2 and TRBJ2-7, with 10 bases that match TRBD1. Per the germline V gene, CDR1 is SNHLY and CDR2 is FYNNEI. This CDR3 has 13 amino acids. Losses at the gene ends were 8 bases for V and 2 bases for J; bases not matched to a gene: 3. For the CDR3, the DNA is TGTGCCAGCGGGGGACAGGGGACCTACGAGCAGTACTTC. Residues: CASGGQGTYEQYF.

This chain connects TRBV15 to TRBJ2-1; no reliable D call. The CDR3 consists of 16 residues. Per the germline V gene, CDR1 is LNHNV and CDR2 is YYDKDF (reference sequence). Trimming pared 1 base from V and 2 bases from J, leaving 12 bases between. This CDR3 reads CATSRASNSPYNEQFF. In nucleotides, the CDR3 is TGTGCCACCAGCAGAGCCTCAAATAGCCCCTACAATGAGCAGTTCTTC.

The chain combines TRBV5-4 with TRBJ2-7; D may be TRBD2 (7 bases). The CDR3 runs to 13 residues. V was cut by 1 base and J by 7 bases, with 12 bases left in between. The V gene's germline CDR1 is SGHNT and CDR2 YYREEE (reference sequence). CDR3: CASSLRGAGEQYF. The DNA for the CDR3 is TGTGCCAGCAGCTTGCGGGGGGCAGGGGAGCAGTACTTC.

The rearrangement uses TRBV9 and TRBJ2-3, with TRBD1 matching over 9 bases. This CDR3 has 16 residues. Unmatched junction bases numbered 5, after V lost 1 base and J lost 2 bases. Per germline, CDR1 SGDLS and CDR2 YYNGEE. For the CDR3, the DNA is TGTGCCAGCAGCGTACGCCGGGACAGGGACACAGATACGCAGTATTTT. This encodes CASSVRRDRDTDTQYF.

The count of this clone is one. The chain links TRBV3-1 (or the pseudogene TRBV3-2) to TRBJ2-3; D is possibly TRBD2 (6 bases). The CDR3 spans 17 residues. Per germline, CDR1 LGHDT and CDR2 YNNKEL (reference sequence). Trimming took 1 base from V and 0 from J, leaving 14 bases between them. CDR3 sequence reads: CASSQVTSFPSTDTQYF. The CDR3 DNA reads TGTGCCAGCAGCCAAGTTACTAGCTTTCCTAGCACAGATACGCAGTATTTT.

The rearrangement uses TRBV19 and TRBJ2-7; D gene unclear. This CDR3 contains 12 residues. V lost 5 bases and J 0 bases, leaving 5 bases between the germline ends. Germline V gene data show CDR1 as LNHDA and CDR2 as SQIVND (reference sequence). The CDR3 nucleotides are TGTGCCAGTAGTGATAGCTCCTACGAGCAGTACTTC. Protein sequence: CASSDSSYEQYF. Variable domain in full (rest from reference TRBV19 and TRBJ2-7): DGGITQSPKYLFRKEGQNVTLSCEQNLNHDAMYWYRQDPGQGLRLIYYSQIVNDFQKGDIAEGYSVSREKKESFPLTVTSAQKNPTAFYLCASSDSSYEQYFGPGTRLTVT.